One TCR beta chain is described in this entry. The target antigen is unknown. This table comes from immunoSEQ multiplex PCR, and its TCRdb copy is limited to in-frame clones, with some not included. The sample lists 15,000 to 20,000 clones, about 80% occurring once. The germline V gene encodes CDR1 MDHEN and CDR2 SYDVKM. V lost 3 bases to trimming and J lost 7 bases; unmatched junction nucleotides: 1. The CDR3 totals 13 residues. During colonoscopy, one to two rectal pinch biopsies were collected. The sample is drawn from a study of pediatric ulcerative colitis. Study-level findings and limits: Clonal expansions reduced rectal repertoire diversity in acute severe colitis.

V usage is TRBV28 and J usage is TRBJ1-3; 9 bases are shared with TRBD1. The specimen was gut tissue. This receptor was taken from a boy between 5 and 17 years old who was a control in a study of pediatric ulcerative colitis. The DNA of the CDR3 is TGTGCCAGCAGTTTCGGGACAGGGAACACCATATATTTT. Translation gives CASSFGTGNTIYF.